The 7 T cell receptor beta chains below were found in one sample sequenced in a study of CD8+CD57+ T cells in acquired aplastic anemia. Patients selected for sequencing had displayed CD8+CD57+ cell expansion by flow cytometry. Genomic DNA, the template, was used for profiling of the TCR beta VDJ and CDR3. TCRdb re-called the reads with MiXCR, one entry per CDR3 protein. Altogether 150,000 to 160,000 distinct CDR3 sequences are present, 52% being singletons, with the ten largest covering approximately 12%. The sequencing sample was made of sorted CD4+, CD8+, or CD8+CD57+ T cells (not recorded which) from PBMCs. The receptors shown here come from a human donor with aplastic anemia.

The chain combines TRBV2 with TRBJ2-2; D may be TRBD2 (5 bases). Trimming cost V 0 bases and J 4 bases, with 12 bases left between them. The CDR3 sequence is 16 residues long. Germline assignment: CDR1 SNHLY and CDR2 FYNNEI. CDR3 residues: CASSEAAGKRTGELFF. The CDR3 DNA is TGTGCCAGCAGTGAAGCGGCGGGCAAGCGCACCGGGGAGCTGTTTTTT.

The rearrangement uses TRBV19 and TRBJ1-6, with D uncertain. This CDR3 contains 13 residues. Germline V lookup: CDR1 LNHDA, CDR2 SQIVND (reference sequence). Between the trimmed V and J ends, which lost 3 bases and 7 bases, there was a span of 7 bases. The CDR3 nucleotides are TGTGCCAGTAGTATTGGTGTCAATTCACCCCTCCACTTT. It is translated as CASSIGVNSPLHF. Full variable domain (missing parts from reference TRBV19 and TRBJ1-6): DGGITQSPKYLFRKEGQNVTLSCEQNLNHDAMYWYRQDPGQGLRLIYYSQIVNDFQKGDIAEGYSVSREKKESFPLTVTSAQKNPTAFYLCASSIGVNSPLHFGNGTRLTVT.

In its sample, this clonotype was seen many times. The gene calls are TRBV19 and TRBJ2-1; the D gene is possibly TRBD1 (6 bases). The CDR3 has 14 amino acids. V lost 7 bases, J lost 7 bases, and 17 bases lay in between. Germline V CDR1 and CDR2: LNHDA, SQIVND (reference sequence). This CDR3 is CASIAGPGANEQFF. The CDR3 nucleotides are TGTGCCAGTATCGCGGGCCCAGGGGCGAATGAGCAGTTCTTC.

This clonotype was recorded a few times. CDR3 sequence (DNA): TGCAGCGTCAAAGGGGGCAGGATTGAGGTAACCCAAGAGACCCAGTACTTC. Its protein is CSVKGGRIEVTQETQYF. This sequence joins TRBV29-1 and TRBJ2-5; 7 positions agree with TRBD1. The V gene's germline CDR1 is SQVTM and CDR2 ANQGSEA. This CDR3 has 17 amino acids. After removal of 6 bases from V and 1 base from J, the junction contained 17 bases not matched to a gene.

This clonotype was counted at least ten times. The rearrangement uses TRBV20-1 and TRBJ2-6, with 8 positions matching TRBD2. The CDR3 consists of 15 residues. J was trimmed by 0 bases and V by 7 bases; bases with no gene match: 5. The germline V gene encodes CDR1 DFQATT and CDR2 SNEGSKA (reference sequence). The CDR3 nucleotides read TGCAGTGTCGGACTAGCTGGCTCTGGGGCCAACGTCCTGACTTTC. Translation: CSVGLAGSGANVLTF.

The rearrangement uses TRBV13 and TRBJ2-5; 7 positions match TRBD2. The CDR3 is 15 residues long. The V and J ends lost 5 bases and 4 bases, in that order; junction bases with no gene match: 10. CDR1 and CDR2 (germline): PRHDT, FYEKMQ (reference sequence). In nucleotides, the CDR3 is TGTGCCAGCAGCACCCGGGGGGAATCCGGAGAGACCCAGTACTTC. Its protein product is CASSTRGESGETQYF. Together with reference TRBV13 and TRBJ2-5, the CDR3 gives the full variable domain: AAGVIQSPRHLIKEKRETATLKCYPIPRHDTVYWYQQGPGQDPQFLISFYEKMQSDKGSIPDRFSAQQFSDYHSELNMSSLELGDSALYFCASSTRGESGETQYFGPGTRLLVL.

A few counts support this clonotype. A much larger clone lies a single base off, so this may be a read error. The chain couples TRBV6-1 to TRBJ2-2, with 8 bases that match TRBD2. Germline V gives CDR1 MNHNS, CDR2 SASEGT. This CDR3 spans 15 amino acids. The trim removed 7 bases at V and 3 bases at J, leaving 7 bases unmatched. CDR3 region: CASTETSVHTGELFF. CDR3 bases: TGTGCCAGCACTGAGACTAGCGTGCACACCGGGGAGCTGTTTTTT.